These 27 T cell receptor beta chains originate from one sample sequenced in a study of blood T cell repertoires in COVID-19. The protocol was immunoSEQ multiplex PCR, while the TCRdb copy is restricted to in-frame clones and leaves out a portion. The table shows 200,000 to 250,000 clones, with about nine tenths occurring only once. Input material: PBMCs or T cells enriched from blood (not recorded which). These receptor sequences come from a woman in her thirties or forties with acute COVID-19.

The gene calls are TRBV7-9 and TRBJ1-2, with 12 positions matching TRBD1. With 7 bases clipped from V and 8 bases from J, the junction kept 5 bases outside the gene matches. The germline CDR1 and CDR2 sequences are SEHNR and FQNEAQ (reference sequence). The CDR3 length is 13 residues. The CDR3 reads CASNGDRGQGYTF. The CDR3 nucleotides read TGTGCCAGCAACGGGGACAGGGGGCAAGGCTACACCTTC.

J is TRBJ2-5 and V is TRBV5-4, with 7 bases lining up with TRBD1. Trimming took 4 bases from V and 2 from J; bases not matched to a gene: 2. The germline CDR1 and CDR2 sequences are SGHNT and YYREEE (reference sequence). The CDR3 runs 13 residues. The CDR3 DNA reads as TGTGCCAGCAGCGAACAGGGGCAAGAGACCCAGTACTTC. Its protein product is CASSEQGQETQYF.

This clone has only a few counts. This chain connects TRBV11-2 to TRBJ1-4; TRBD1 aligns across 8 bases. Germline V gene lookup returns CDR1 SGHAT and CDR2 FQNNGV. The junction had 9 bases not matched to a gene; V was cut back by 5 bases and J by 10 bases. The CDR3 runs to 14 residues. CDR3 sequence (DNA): TGTGCCAGCAGCGGGGACAGGCGCGAACGAAAACTGTTTTTT. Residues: CASSGDRRERKLFF.

CDR3 DNA: TGTGCCAGCAGTTCGGTGCTTGAAGAGACCCAGTACTTC. This encodes CASSSVLEETQYF. This chain uses TRBV6-2 or TRBV6-3 with TRBJ2-5, with D unresolved. The CDR3 has 13 residues. V was trimmed by 4 bases and J by 3 bases, leaving 9 bases between them. Germline-derived CDR1 and CDR2 are MNHEY and SVGEGT.

In nucleotides, the CDR3 is TGTGCCATCCGGACAGGGGATGGCTACACCTTC. It yields the protein CAIRTGDGYTF. V usage is TRBV2 and J usage is TRBJ1-2; 9 nucleotides match TRBD1. CDR1 is SNHLY, CDR2 FYNNEI, per germline. With 10 bases clipped from V and 6 bases from J, the junction kept 3 bases outside the gene matches. The length of the CDR3 is 11 residues.

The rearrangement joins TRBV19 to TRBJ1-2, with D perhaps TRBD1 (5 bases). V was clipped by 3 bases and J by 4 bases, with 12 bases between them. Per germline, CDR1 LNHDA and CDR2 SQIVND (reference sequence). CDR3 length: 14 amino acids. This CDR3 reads CASSIGGASYGYTF. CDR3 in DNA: TGTGCCAGTAGTATCGGAGGGGCGAGCTATGGCTACACCTTC.

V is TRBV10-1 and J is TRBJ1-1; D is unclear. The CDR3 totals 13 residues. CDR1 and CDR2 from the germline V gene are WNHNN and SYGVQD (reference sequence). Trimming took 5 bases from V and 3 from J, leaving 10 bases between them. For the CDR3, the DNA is TGCGCCAGCAGTTCCAACTTACACACTGAAGCTTTCTTT. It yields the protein CASSSNLHTEAFF.

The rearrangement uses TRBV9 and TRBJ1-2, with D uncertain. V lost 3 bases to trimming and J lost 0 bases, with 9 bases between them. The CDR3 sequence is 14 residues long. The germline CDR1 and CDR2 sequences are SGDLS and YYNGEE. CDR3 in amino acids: CASSGAVANYGYTF. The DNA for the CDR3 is TGTGCCAGCAGCGGGGCCGTAGCTAACTATGGCTACACCTTC.

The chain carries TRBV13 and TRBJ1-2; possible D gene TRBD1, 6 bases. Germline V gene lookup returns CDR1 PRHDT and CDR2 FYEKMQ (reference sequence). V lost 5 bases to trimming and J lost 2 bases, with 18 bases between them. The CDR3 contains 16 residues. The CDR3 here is CASSLPKSQGNYGYTF. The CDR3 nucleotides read TGTGCCAGCAGCCTCCCGAAGTCGCAGGGGAACTATGGCTACACCTTC. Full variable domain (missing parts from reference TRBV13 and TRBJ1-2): AAGVIQSPRHLIKEKRETATLKCYPIPRHDTVYWYQQGPGQDPQFLISFYEKMQSDKGSIPDRFSAQQFSDYHSELNMSSLELGDSALYFCASSLPKSQGNYGYTFGSGTRLTVV.

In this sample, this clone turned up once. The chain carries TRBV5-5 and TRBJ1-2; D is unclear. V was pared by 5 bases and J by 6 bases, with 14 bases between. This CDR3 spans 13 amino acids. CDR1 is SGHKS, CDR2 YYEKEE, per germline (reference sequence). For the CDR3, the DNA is TGTGCCAGCAGTTTATACATCGGGGATGGCTACACCTTC. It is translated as CASSLYIGDGYTF.

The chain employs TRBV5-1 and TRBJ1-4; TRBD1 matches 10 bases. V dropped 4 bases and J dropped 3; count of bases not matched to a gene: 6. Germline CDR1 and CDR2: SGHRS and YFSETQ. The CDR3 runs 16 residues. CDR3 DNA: TGCGCCAGCAGCCTGGGACAGGGGTCAGCTAATGAAAAACTGTTTTTT. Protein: CASSLGQGSANEKLFF.

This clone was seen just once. DNA of the CDR3: TGTGCCAGCAGCCCGGGATCAGGACAGGGGGCAAATCAGCCCCAGCATTTT. Translation: CASSPGSGQGANQPQHF. The chain is built from TRBV7-2 and TRBJ1-5; 11 bases agree with TRBD1. After removal of 5 bases from V and 4 bases from J, the junction contained 10 bases not matched to a gene. CDR3 length equals 17 residues. The V gene's germline CDR1 is SGHTA and CDR2 FQGNSA.

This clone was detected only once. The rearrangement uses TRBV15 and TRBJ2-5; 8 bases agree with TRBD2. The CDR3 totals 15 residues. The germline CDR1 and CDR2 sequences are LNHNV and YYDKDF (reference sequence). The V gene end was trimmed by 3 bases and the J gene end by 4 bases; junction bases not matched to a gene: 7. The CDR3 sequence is CATSSPRGGGETQYF. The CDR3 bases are TGTGCCACCAGCAGTCCCCGGGGGGGCGGAGAGACCCAGTACTTC.

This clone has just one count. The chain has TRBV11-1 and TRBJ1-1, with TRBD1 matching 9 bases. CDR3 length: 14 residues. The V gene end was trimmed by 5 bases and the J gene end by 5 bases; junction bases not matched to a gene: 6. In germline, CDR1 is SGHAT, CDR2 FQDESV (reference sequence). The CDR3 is CASSPSTGGTEAFF. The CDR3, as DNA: TGTGCCAGCAGCCCCTCGACAGGGGGAACTGAAGCTTTCTTT.

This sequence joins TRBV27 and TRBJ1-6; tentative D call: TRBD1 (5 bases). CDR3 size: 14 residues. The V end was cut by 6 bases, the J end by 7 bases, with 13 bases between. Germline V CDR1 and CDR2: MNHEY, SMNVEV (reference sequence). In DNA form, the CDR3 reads TGTGCCAGCAGCAAGCCTGGGGGGAATTCACCCCTCCACTTT. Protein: CASSKPGGNSPLHF.

The CDR3 DNA follows: TGTGCCAGCACAGCGGCAGAGGCTAGCAATCAGCCCCAGCATTTT. Encoded protein: CASTAAEASNQPQHF. The chain employs TRBV2 and TRBJ1-5; D is ambiguous. With 7 bases removed from V and 0 bases from J, the gap between germline ends came to 13 bases. Germline V gene lookup returns CDR1 SNHLY and CDR2 FYNNEI. The CDR3 runs to 15 residues.

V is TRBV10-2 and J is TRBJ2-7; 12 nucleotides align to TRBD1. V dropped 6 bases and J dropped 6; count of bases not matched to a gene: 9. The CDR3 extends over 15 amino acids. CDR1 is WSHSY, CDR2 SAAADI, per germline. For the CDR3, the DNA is TGCGCCAGCAGGCCGGGACAGGGGGCGTCAGTCGAGCAGTACGTC. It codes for CASRPGQGASVEQYV.

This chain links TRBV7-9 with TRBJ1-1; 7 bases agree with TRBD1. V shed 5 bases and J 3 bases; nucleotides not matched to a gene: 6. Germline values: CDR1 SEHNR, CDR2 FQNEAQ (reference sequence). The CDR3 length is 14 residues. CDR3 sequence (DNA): TGTGCCAGCAGCCGCCAGGGGGTAGACACTGAAGCTTTCTTT. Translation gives CASSRQGVDTEAFF.

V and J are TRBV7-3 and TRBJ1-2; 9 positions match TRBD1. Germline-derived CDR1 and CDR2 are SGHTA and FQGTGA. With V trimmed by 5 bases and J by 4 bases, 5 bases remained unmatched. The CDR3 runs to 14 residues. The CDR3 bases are TGTGCCAGCAGCACCCGGGACAGGGTCTATGGCTACACCTTC. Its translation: CASSTRDRVYGYTF.

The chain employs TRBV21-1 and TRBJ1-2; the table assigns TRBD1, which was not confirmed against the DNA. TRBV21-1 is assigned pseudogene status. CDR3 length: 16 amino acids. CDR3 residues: CASSKATGQGLHGYTF. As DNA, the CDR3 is TGTGCCAGCAGCAAAGCCACGGGACAGGGCCTCCATGGCTACACCTTC.

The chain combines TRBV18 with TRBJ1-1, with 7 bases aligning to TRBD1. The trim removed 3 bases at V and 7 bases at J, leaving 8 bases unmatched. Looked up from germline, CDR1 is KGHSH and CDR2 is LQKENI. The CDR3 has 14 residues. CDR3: CASSPYLDRIEAFF. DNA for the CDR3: TGTGCCAGCTCACCTTACCTGGACAGGATTGAAGCTTTCTTT.

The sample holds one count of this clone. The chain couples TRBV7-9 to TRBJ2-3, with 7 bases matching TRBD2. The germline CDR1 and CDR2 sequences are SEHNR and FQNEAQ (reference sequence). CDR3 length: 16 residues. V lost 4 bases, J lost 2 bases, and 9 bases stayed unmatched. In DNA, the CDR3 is TGTGCCAGCAGCTCCGTCACTAGCGAGCCCACAGATACGCAGTATTTT. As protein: CASSSVTSEPTDTQYF.

The CDR3 bases are TGTGCCAGCTCAGGGGACAATAATTCACCCCTCCACTTT. Its protein product is CASSGDNNSPLHF. The V and J genes are TRBV18 and TRBJ1-6; TRBD1 might be the D (6 bases). V lost 5 bases and J 5 bases, leaving 7 bases between the germline ends. The CDR3 sequence is 13 residues long. Germline CDR1 is KGHSH and CDR2 is LQKENI.

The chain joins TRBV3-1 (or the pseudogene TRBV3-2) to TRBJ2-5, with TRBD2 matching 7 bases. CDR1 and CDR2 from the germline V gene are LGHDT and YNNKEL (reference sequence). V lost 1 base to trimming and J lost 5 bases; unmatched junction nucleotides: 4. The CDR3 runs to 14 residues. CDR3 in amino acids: CASSQAGLPETQYF. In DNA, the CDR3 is TGTGCCAGCAGCCAAGCGGGACTACCGGAGACCCAGTACTTC.

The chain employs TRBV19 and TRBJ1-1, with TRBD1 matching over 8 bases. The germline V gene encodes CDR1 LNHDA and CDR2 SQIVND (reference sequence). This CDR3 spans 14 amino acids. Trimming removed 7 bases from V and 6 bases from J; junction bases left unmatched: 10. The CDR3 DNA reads TGTGCCAGTACTCCGACAGGGGTCAAGGCTGAAGCTTTCTTT. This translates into CASTPTGVKAEAFF.

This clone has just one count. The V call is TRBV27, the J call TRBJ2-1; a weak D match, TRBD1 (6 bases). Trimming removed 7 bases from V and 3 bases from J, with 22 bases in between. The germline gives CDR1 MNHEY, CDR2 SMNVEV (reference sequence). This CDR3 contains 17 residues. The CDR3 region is CASTQYAGGSSYNEQFF. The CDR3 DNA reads TGTGCCAGCACCCAATACGCTGGGGGCTCAAGCTACAATGAGCAGTTCTTC.

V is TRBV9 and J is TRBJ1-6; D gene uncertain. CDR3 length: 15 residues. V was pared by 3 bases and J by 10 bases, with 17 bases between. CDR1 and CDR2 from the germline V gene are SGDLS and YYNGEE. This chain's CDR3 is CASSAAPASGSPLHF. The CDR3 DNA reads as TGTGCCAGCAGCGCTGCGCCGGCCTCGGGGTCACCCCTCCACTTT.